Listed below are T cell receptor beta chains from one sample, sequenced in a study of OX40 agonist ivuxolimab in advanced cancers. Measured with immunoSEQ multiplex PCR; TCRdb has only the in-frame clones, and not every one. The repertoire includes fewer than 130,000 clones, about nine tenths of them detected once, and 0.27% sits in the top ten. The material sequenced was CD4+ or CD8+ T cells sorted from blood, taken in a trial of the OX40 agonist ivuxolimab. All receptors come from an adult with an advanced solid tumor such as melanoma, head and neck, liver or kidney cancer. Both conserved end residues are part of each CDR3. The D gene is left open where the match is weak. Size values are once, few and many counts, or a class for expanded clones, and some rows have none.

v_gene: TRBV4-1; j_gene: TRBJ2-7; abundance: .; d_gene: TRBD1; CDR3nt: TGCGCCAGCAGCCACTCGACAGGGGGCAACTACGAGCAGTACTTC; CDR3aa: CASSHSTGGNYEQYF
v_gene: TRBV4-2; j_gene: TRBJ2-1; abundance: .; d_gene: TRBD2; CDR3nt: TGTGCCAGCAGCCCCGGGGGGACGCAATACAATGAGCAGTTCTTC; CDR3aa: CASSPGGTQYNEQFF
v_gene: TRBV6-5; j_gene: TRBJ1-5; abundance: .; d_gene: .; CDR3nt: TGTGCCAGCAGTCAGGGTGGCAGTCAGCCCCAGCATTTT; CDR3aa: CASSQGGSQPQHF
v_gene: TRBV5-1; j_gene: TRBJ2-7; abundance: .; d_gene: TRBD1; CDR3nt: TGCGCCAGCAGCTTGACAGGGGATACCTACGAGCAGTACTTC; CDR3aa: CASSLTGDTYEQYF
v_gene: TRBV7-3; j_gene: TRBJ2-1; abundance: .; d_gene: .; CDR3nt: TGTGCCAGCAGCTTATCGGGAGACCGTCACAATGAGCAGTTCTTC; CDR3aa: CASSLSGDRHNEQFF
v_gene: TRBV28; j_gene: TRBJ1-5; abundance: .; d_gene: .; CDR3nt: TGTGCCAGCACCCAAAGCAATCAGCCTCAGCATTTT; CDR3aa: CASTQSNQPQHF
v_gene: TRBV28; j_gene: TRBJ2-2; abundance: .; d_gene: .; CDR3nt: TGTGCCAGCAGGACCCGTACAGGGACCGGGGAGCTGTTTTTT; CDR3aa: CASRTRTGTGELFF
v_gene: TRBV2; j_gene: TRBJ2-7; abundance: .; d_gene: .; CDR3nt: TGTGCCAGCATCTGGAGGCGACCCTACGAGCAGTACTTC; CDR3aa: CASIWRRPYEQYF
v_gene: TRBV14; j_gene: TRBJ1-2; abundance: .; d_gene: .; CDR3nt: TGTGCCAGCAGCCAAGACCCTGCCCGGGGGGTTCTGGGCTACACCTTC; CDR3aa: CASSQDPARGVLGYTF
v_gene: TRBV5-4; j_gene: TRBJ2-5; abundance: .; d_gene: .; CDR3nt: TGTGCCAGCAGCTTCTTACTGGCCGGCCAAGAGACCCAGTACTTC; CDR3aa: CASSFLLAGQETQYF
v_gene: TRBV20-1; j_gene: TRBJ2-1; abundance: .; d_gene: .; CDR3nt: TGCAGTGCTGCAGGGACCGATGAGCAGTTCTTC; CDR3aa: CSAAGTDEQFF
v_gene: TRBV19; j_gene: TRBJ1-1; abundance: .; d_gene: .; CDR3nt: TGTGCCAGTAGTATCTTCCCCACCTATGAAGCTTTCTTT; CDR3aa: CASSIFPTYEAFF
v_gene: TRBV4-2; j_gene: TRBJ1-1; abundance: .; d_gene: .; CDR3nt: TGTGCCGGCAGCCAAGCCCCCGGAGGGGACACTGAAGCTTTCTTT; CDR3aa: CAGSQAPGGDTEAFF
v_gene: TRBV6-1; j_gene: TRBJ1-4; abundance: .; d_gene: .; CDR3nt: TGTGCCTCCAAATTGGGGGGCGCACGTGAAAAACTGTTTTTT; CDR3aa: CASKLGGAREKLFF
v_gene: TRBV19; j_gene: TRBJ1-1; abundance: .; d_gene: .; CDR3nt: TGTGCCAGTAGTCACAGGACCCGCATGAACACTGAAGCTTTCTTT; CDR3aa: CASSHRTRMNTEAFF
v_gene: TRBV6-6; j_gene: TRBJ1-2; abundance: .; d_gene: .; CDR3nt: TGTGCCAGCAGGCTAGGGTTGAACTATGGCTACACCTTC; CDR3aa: CASRLGLNYGYTF
v_gene: TRBV4-2; j_gene: TRBJ1-2; abundance: few; d_gene: .; CDR3nt: TGTGCCAGCAGCCAATTCGGGGGCGCTGCCTATGGCTACACCTTC; CDR3aa: CASSQFGGAAYGYTF
v_gene: TRBV5-1; j_gene: TRBJ1-3; abundance: .; d_gene: .; CDR3nt: TGCGCCAGCAGCCCCAGGGGAGATAACTCTGGAAACACCATATATTTT; CDR3aa: CASSPRGDNSGNTIYF
v_gene: TRBV4-2; j_gene: TRBJ1-4; abundance: .; d_gene: .; CDR3nt: TGTGCCAGCAGCGCGAGTCGTGGGGCTGAAAAACTGTTTTTT; CDR3aa: CASSASRGAEKLFF
v_gene: TRBV5-4; j_gene: TRBJ2-1; abundance: .; d_gene: TRBD2; CDR3nt: TGTGCCAGCAGCCGAGGACTAGCGGAGAACTACAATGAGCAGTTCTTC; CDR3aa: CASSRGLAENYNEQFF